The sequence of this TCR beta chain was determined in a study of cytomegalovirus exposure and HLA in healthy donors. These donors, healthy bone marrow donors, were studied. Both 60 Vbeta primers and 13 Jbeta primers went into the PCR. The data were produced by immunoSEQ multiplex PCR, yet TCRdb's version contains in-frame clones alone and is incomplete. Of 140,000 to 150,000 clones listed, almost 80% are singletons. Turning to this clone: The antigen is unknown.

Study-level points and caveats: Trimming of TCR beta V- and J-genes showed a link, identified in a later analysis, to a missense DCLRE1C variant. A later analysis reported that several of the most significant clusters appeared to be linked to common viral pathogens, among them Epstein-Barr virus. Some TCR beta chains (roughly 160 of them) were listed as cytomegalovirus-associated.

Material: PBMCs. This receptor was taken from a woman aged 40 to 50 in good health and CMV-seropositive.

The CDR3 sequence: CASSLSQGGNSPLHF. CDR3 bases: TGTGCCAGCAGCTTAAGTCAGGGAGGGAATTCACCCCTCCACTTT. This chain joins TRBV11-2 and TRBJ1-6; possibly TRBD1 for D (5 bases). The ends were cut back, 2 bases at V and 7 bases at J, with 12 bases in the middle. The CDR3 has 15 residues. The germline gives CDR1 SGHAT, CDR2 FQNNGV.